A selection of T cell receptor beta chains follows, all from one sample in a study of CD8 T cells in Susac syndrome. TCRdb re-called the immunoSEQ multiplex PCR reads with MiXCR, one entry per CDR3 protein. The top ten clones hold more than 0.12% of a sample with 150,000 to 200,000 distinct CDR3 sequences, around 94% of them seen once. The specimen sequenced was CD4+ T cells from PBMCs. The receptors stem from a human donor in good health. The CDR3 runs from the conserved cysteine through the conserved F or W. D genes are given only for firm matches. Size tells how often a clone was seen (once, few, many) or the class of an expanded clone, and some rows leave it out.

abundance	v_gene	len	d_gene	j_gene	CDR3nt	CDR3aa
.	TRBV20-1	12	.	TRBJ1-5	TGCAGTGCTAGTAAAAGGGATCAGCCCCAGCATTTT	CSASKRDQPQHF
once	TRBV4-3	16	.	TRBJ2-3	TGCGCCAGCAGCCAAGATCCCCGGGGAGGAAAAGATACGCAGTATTTT	CASSQDPRGGKDTQYF
.	TRBV27	13	.	TRBJ2-7	TGTGCCAGCAGTTTCCGCGAATCGGACGAGCAGTACTTC	CASSFRESDEQYF
.	TRBV5-1	14	TRBD1	TRBJ2-7	TGCGCCAGCAGCTTGGACACAGGGGTATACGAGCAGTACTTC	CASSLDTGVYEQYF
.	TRBV29-1	14	.	TRBJ2-1	TGCAGCGTATCTGACAGGCCCCTAACGGATGAGCAGTTCTTC	CSVSDRPLTDEQFF
.	TRBV7-8	15	TRBD1	TRBJ2-3	TGTGCCAGCCGGACAGGGGAGAGGGTAACAGATACGCAGTATTTT	CASRTGERVTDTQYF
.	TRBV2	14	TRBD2	TRBJ2-5	TGTGCCAGCGGAGTAGCGGGGGGCCAAGAGACCCAGTACTTC	CASGVAGGQETQYF
.	TRBV7-2	17	.	TRBJ2-3	TGTGCCAGCAGCCCTCCTAGTCCAGGACGGGACACAGATACGCAGTATTTT	CASSPPSPGRDTDTQYF
.	TRBV30	15	.	TRBJ2-2	TGTGCCTGGAGTGTAGGGCAGGGTGACACCGGGGAGCTGTTTTTT	CAWSVGQGDTGELFF
.	TRBV7-7	16	TRBD2	TRBJ2-3	TGTGCTAGCAGCTTATTGGCTAGCGGGGGCCCAGATACGCAGTATTTT	CASSLLASGGPDTQYF
.	TRBV7-9	9	.	TRBJ1-1	TGTGCCCTCGGCACTGAAGCTTTCTTT	CALGTEAFF
.	TRBV29-1	13	.	TRBJ2-3	TGCAGCGTGGAGACCGGGGGCACAGATACGCAGTATTTT	CSVETGGTDTQYF
once	TRBV5-1	14	.	TRBJ2-7	TGCGCCAGCAGCCAAACCGGGACCGTATACGAGCAGTACTTC	CASSQTGTVYEQYF
.	TRBV3-1	13	.	TRBJ2-7	TGTGCCAGCAGCATTGGACTGGCCTACGAGCAGTACTTC	CASSIGLAYEQYF
.	TRBV9	14	.	TRBJ2-3	TGTGCCAGCAGCTCCCAGGGGTCGTGGGATACGCAGTATTTT	CASSSQGSWDTQYF
.	TRBV28	13	.	TRBJ2-2	TGTGCCAGCCTCAGACCGAACACCGGGGAGCTGTTTTTT	CASLRPNTGELFF
.	TRBV7-9	12	.	TRBJ2-5	TGTGCCAGCAGCTTGATCCAAGAGACCCAGTACTTC	CASSLIQETQYF
.	TRBV15	15	.	TRBJ2-5	TGTGCCACCAGCAGAGATCGGCAGGGATGGGAGACCCAGTACTTC	CATSRDRQGWETQYF
.	TRBV7-9	13	.	TRBJ1-2	TGTGCCAGCAGCTTGGACAGACTTAATGGCTACACCTTC	CASSLDRLNGYTF
.	TRBV7-2	14	TRBD1	TRBJ1-5	TGTGCCAGCAGCCGCACAGGGGGCGCGAGTGCCTGGCATTTT	CASSRTGGASAWHF
.	TRBV4-2	16	.	TRBJ2-1	TGTGCCAGCAGCCACCAAACAGGGTCAAGCTACAATGAGCAGTTCTTC	CASSHQTGSSYNEQFF
.	TRBV5-4	17	TRBD2	TRBJ2-3	TGTGCCAGCAGCGTGGGACTAGCGGGGGGGCCGACAGATACGCAGTATTTT	CASSVGLAGGPTDTQYF
.	TRBV11-2	12	.	TRBJ2-5	TGTGCCAGCAGCCGGTCGGGGGACGGTCGGTACTTC	CASSRSGDGRYF
.	TRBV4-3	15	.	TRBJ1-1	TGCGCCAGCAGCCAAGAGCCAGGGCGGGGAACTGAAGCTTTCTTT	CASSQEPGRGTEAFF
.	TRBV12-3/TRBV12-4	14	.	TRBJ1-6	TGTGCCAGCAGTACTGGAGTCTGGAATTCACCCCTCCACTTT	CASSTGVWNSPLHF
few	TRBV27	13	.	TRBJ1-1	TGTGCCAGCAGTTTATCGGGGGGCACTGAAGCTTTCTTT	CASSLSGGTEAFF
.	TRBV28	14	.	TRBJ1-5	TGTGCCAGCAGTTTAGGCAGGGGCGATCAGCCCCAGCATTTT	CASSLGRGDQPQHF
.	TRBV30	14	TRBD1	TRBJ1-6	TGTGCCCAGAGCCGGGACAGCGAAGATTCACCCCTCCACTTT	CAQSRDSEDSPLHF
.	TRBV18	15	.	TRBJ2-4	TGTGCCAGCTCACCTCAACCGGGGAACAAAAACATTCAGTACTTC	CASSPQPGNKNIQYF
.	TRBV29-1	13	.	TRBJ1-1	TGCAGCGTTGGGGGTGAGATGAACACTGAAGCTTTCTTT	CSVGGEMNTEAFF
once	TRBV2	14	.	TRBJ1-5	TGTGCCAGCAGTGAAAGCTGGGGTGATCAGCCCCAGCATTTT	CASSESWGDQPQHF
.	TRBV7-3	15	TRBD2	TRBJ2-1	TGTGCCAGCAGCTTGGGACTAGCGGGGAACAATGAGCAGTTCTTC	CASSLGLAGNNEQFF